Following are 7 T cell receptor beta chains from one sample sequenced in a study of blood T cell repertoires in COVID-19 (dated by TCRdb to the early 2020s). Library preparation was by the immunoSEQ multiplex PCR assay. The clones in this table, taken by TCRdb from immuneACCESS, are in-frame only. Not every clone is retained; where verified, under half of the shortfall comes from an unresolved V gene, and the cause of the rest is unknown. The sample profile shows about 530,000 clones; roughly nine tenths of them were found once. The ten top clones hold roughly 8% of the sample. The sequenced material came from peripheral blood. These receptors all stem from a woman aged 50 to 65 with COVID-19, enrolled during active disease.

The CDR3 region is CAWSGVNTEAFF. The CDR3 bases are TGTGCCTGGAGTGGAGTGAACACTGAAGCTTTCTTT. The rearrangement uses TRBV30 and TRBJ1-1; D ambiguous. V was cut by 1 base and J by 0 bases, with 3 bases left in between. The germline V gene encodes CDR1 GTSNPN and CDR2 SVGIG (reference sequence). This CDR3 spans 12 amino acids.

V usage is TRBV5-4 and J usage is TRBJ1-4, with 9 positions matching TRBD1. After removal of 4 bases from V and 5 bases from J, the junction contained 6 bases not matched to a gene. The V gene's germline CDR1 is SGHNT and CDR2 YYREEE (reference sequence). This CDR3 region has 15 residues. CDR3 sequence: CASSPTGTGNEKLFF. The CDR3 DNA is TGTGCCAGCAGCCCGACGGGGACAGGGAATGAAAAACTGTTTTTT.

This chain connects TRBV15 to TRBJ2-7; 7 nucleotides align to TRBD2. V trimming: 0 bases; J trimming: 6 bases; junction bases outside the gene matches: 8. Per germline, CDR1 LNHNV and CDR2 YYDKDF (reference sequence). CDR3 length: 15 amino acids. CDR3 sequence (DNA): TGTGCCACCAGCAGAGATTTCGGGGGGAGAAGCGAGCAGTACTTC. Amino acids: CATSRDFGGRSEQYF.

The chain is built from TRBV6-5 and TRBJ1-2; 9 nucleotides match TRBD1. In germline, CDR1 is MNHEY, CDR2 SVGAGI. There are 14 residues in the CDR3. The junction had 10 bases not matched to a gene; V was cut back by 6 bases and J by 8 bases. CDR3 sequence reads: CASSIKQGARGYTF. CDR3 bases: TGTGCCAGCAGCATTAAACAGGGGGCGAGAGGCTACACCTTC.

The chain has TRBV6-5 and TRBJ2-7; the match to TRBD1 covers 10 bases. Looked up from germline, CDR1 is MNHEY and CDR2 is SVGAGI. Trimming at V came to 6 bases and at J to 2 bases, leaving 4 bases not matched to a gene. The CDR3 covers 14 residues. This CDR3 reads CASRSDRGPYEQYF. The CDR3 DNA sequence: TGTGCCAGCAGATCAGACAGGGGGCCCTACGAGCAGTACTTC.

The CDR3 DNA is TGTGCCAGTACTTTCACAGGGAAGTCGGAAAAACTGTTTTTT. Translating it yields CASTFTGKSEKLFF. The chain links TRBV19 to TRBJ1-4; perhaps TRBD1 as D (6 bases). Germline values: CDR1 LNHDA, CDR2 SQIVND (reference sequence). The length of the CDR3 is 14 residues. Trimming shortened V by 7 bases and J by 8 bases, and 17 bases separated the two germline ends.

The chain couples TRBV19 to TRBJ2-1; D might be TRBD2 (5 bases). The germline V gene encodes CDR1 LNHDA and CDR2 SQIVND (reference sequence). CDR3 length: 14 residues. V lost 6 bases to trimming and J lost 2 bases, with 11 bases between them. CDR3 amino acids: CASRRGSPYNEQFF. In DNA, the CDR3 is TGTGCCAGTAGGCGCGGGTCGCCCTACAATGAGCAGTTCTTC.